A single T cell receptor (beta chain) is shown here with its context. The antigen is unknown. Here immunoSEQ multiplex PCR was the method, and the copy in TCRdb shows in-frame clones only, minus some. Here the sample spans over 110,000 clones, about nine tenths being singletons. The data belong to a study of Ad26.COV2.S vaccination and SARS-CoV-2 variants. Study conclusions and caveats: Placebo and vaccine recipients had non-spike TCR breadth that was similar. Total T cell responses may have been underestimated by the TCR breadth and depth analyses. It was reported that spike-specific CD8+ and CD4+ T cell responses were substantially broad after vaccination. Recipients given vaccine exceeded placebo recipients in spike-specific TCR breadth.

This receptor was obtained from a human donor who had recovered from COVID-19. The specimen was peripheral blood, collected after recovery from COVID-19.

CDR3 sequence reads: CASSKGSLGRGKDQPQHF. The CDR3 DNA is TGTGCCAGCAGCAAAGGAAGTTTGGGCAGGGGAAAGGATCAGCCCCAGCATTTT. The V and J genes are TRBV21-1 and TRBJ1-5; the DNA was not used to check the table's D call, TRBD1. TRBV21-1 is reported as a pseudogene. The CDR3 is 18 residues long.